The 5 T cell receptor beta chains below come from one sample, sequenced in a study of PD-L1 blockade in urothelial cancer. TCRdb keeps only in-frame clones here, not all; method: immunoSEQ multiplex PCR. The sample contains some 45,000 clones, 88% of which appear only once. The specimen comprised PBMCs, sampled around atezolizumab (anti-PD-L1) treatment. The receptors stem from a man at least 80 years old with urothelial cancer.

This clone was recorded once. The J gene is TRBJ1-4, the V gene TRBV28; D is unclear. Germline-derived CDR1 and CDR2 are MDHEN and SYDVKM. V was shortened by 6 bases and J by 1 base, with 15 bases between the two germline ends. The CDR3 is 16 amino acids. CDR3 DNA sequence: TGTGCCAGCAGCCCCGGAGGGATGGGAACTAATGAAAAACTGTTTTTT. Its translation is CASSPGGMGTNEKLFF.

The chain links TRBV29-1 to TRBJ1-5; possible D gene TRBD1, 6 bases. The CDR3 has 13 amino acids. CDR1 SQVTM and CDR2 ANQGSEA come from the germline V gene. V was clipped by 5 bases and J by 9 bases, with 17 bases between them. CDR3 in DNA: TGCAGCGTTTCTACAGGGACCAATAGGCCCCAGCATTTT. Translation: CSVSTGTNRPQHF.

V is TRBV6-1 and J is TRBJ2-3, with 9 nucleotides matching TRBD2. The CDR3 runs to 15 residues. Germline CDR1 reads MNHNS; CDR2 reads SASEGT. Trimming at V came to 5 bases and at J to 6 bases, leaving 9 bases not matched to a gene. The CDR3 region is CASSRQREDGDTQYF. In nucleotides, the CDR3 is TGTGCCAGCAGTAGACAGCGGGAGGACGGGGATACGCAGTATTTT.

A single count supports this clone. The rearrangement links TRBV11-2 to TRBJ2-7; 13 bases agree with TRBD2. The CDR3 length is 17 residues. CDR1 is SGHAT, CDR2 FQNNGV, per germline. The V and J ends lost 4 bases and 2 bases, in that order; junction bases with no gene match: 8. In DNA form, the CDR3 reads TGTGCCAGCAGCTCATCCACAGGGACTAGCGGGACCTACGAGCAGTACTTC. As protein: CASSSSTGTSGTYEQYF.

The V and J genes are TRBV18 and TRBJ1-2; 7 nucleotides agree with TRBD1. Germline V gene data show CDR1 as KGHSH and CDR2 as LQKENI. The V and J ends lost 2 bases and 5 bases, in that order; junction bases with no gene match: 11. This CDR3 comprises 16 residues. CDR3 nucleotide sequence: TGTGCCAGCTCACCAAGACAGGGACAAAACCAATATGGCTACACCTTC. Its protein product is CASSPRQGQNQYGYTF.